The entry that follows covers one TCR beta chain sequence. Its antigen is unknown. Germline CDR1 reads SNHLY; CDR2 reads FYNNEI. V lost 7 bases, J lost 9 bases, and 10 bases stayed unmatched. This CDR3 spans 15 amino acids. The data derive from a study of cytomegalovirus exposure and HLA in healthy donors. Across the study: When fewer than 500 donors were genotyped, over 80% of them were found to fall in the Caucasian-associated ancestry cluster.

PCR involved 60 Vbeta and 13 Jbeta primers. Some clones are missing from TCRdb's copy, which holds only in-frame ones; the method was immunoSEQ multiplex PCR. The sample yields tens of thousands of clones, about 70% seen once. Overall study findings and caveats: HLA alleles were associated with 15,000 to 20,000 TCR beta sequences in a later analysis at 0.05 false discovery rate. A later analysis reportedly identified an Asian-associated ancestry cluster as carrying fewer N-insertions than the roughly 700-donor mean.

This receptor was obtained from a man aged 35 to 55 in good health and CMV-seropositive. V usage is TRBV2 and J usage is TRBJ2-1, with TRBD1 identical over 12 bases. Material for sequencing was PBMCs. CDR3 in DNA: TGTGCCAGCAATTGGGACAGGGGGCAACAAGGTGAGCAGTTCTTC. As protein: CASNWDRGQQGEQFF.